This TCR beta chain was observed in a study of metastatic and nonmetastatic thyroid tumors. Through MiXCR, TCRdb re-clonotyped the PCR reads. This table has around 20,000 clones, roughly 22% appearing once. No patient received treatment before thyroid surgery. Comments on this clone: Mismatch with germline at one junction end may stem from a read error. Other DNA variants within this sample encode the same CDR3.

The V gene's germline CDR1 is SGHAT and CDR2 FQDESV (reference sequence). The CDR3 is made up of 15 amino acids. Material for sequencing was adjacent normal tissue. The J gene is TRBJ2-3, the V gene TRBV11-1, with 7 bases that match TRBD2. This clonotype originated in a female donor with papillary thyroid cancer or a benign thyroid nodule (not recorded which). Some clones in this sample may be carry-over from other donors' samples. The CDR3 region is CASSSGAGGTDTQYF. The CDR3 DNA reads TGCGCCAGCAGCTCCGGGGCGGGAGGCACAGATACGCAGTATTTT.